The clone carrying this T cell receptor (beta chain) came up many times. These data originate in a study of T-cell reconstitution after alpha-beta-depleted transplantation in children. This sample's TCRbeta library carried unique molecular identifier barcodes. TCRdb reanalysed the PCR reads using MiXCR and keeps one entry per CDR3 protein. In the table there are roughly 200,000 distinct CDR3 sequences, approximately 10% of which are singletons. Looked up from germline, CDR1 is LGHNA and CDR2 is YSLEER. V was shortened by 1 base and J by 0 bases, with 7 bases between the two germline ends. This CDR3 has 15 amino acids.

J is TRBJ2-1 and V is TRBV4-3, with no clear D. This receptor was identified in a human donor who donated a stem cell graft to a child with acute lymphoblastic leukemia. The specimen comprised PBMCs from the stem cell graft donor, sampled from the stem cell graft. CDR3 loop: CASSQVMSSYNEQFF. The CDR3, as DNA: TGCGCCAGCAGCCAAGTCATGAGCTCCTACAATGAGCAGTTCTTC.